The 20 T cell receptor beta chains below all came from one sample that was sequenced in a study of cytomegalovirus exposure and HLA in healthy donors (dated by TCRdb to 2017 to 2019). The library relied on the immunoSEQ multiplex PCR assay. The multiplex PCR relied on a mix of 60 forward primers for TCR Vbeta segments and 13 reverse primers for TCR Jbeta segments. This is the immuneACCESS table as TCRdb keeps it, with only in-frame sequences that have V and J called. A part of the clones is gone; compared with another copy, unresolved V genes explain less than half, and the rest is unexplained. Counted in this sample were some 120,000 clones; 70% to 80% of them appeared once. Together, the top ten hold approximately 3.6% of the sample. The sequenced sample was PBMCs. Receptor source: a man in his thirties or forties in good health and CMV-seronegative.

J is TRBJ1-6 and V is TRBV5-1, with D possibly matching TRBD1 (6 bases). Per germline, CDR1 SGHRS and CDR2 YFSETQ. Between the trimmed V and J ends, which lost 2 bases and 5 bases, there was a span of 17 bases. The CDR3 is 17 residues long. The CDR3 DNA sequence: TGCGCCAGCAGCTTTGGGGCAGGGGTAGGTAATAATTCACCCCTCCACTTT. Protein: CASSFGAGVGNNSPLHF.

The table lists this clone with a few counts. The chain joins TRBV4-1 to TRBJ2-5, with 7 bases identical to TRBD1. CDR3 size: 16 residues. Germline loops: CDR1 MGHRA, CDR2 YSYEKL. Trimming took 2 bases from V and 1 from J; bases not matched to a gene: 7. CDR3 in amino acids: CASSQLTGQVQETQYF. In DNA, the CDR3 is TGCGCCAGCAGCCAACTTACCGGACAGGTCCAAGAGACCCAGTACTTC.

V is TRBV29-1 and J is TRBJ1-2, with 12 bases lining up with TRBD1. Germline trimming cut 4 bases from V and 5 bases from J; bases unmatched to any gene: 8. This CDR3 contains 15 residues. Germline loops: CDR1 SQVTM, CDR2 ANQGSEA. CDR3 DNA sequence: TGCAGCGTTGCTGGGACAGGGGGCGAGGTGTATGGCTACACCTTC. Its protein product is CSVAGTGGEVYGYTF.

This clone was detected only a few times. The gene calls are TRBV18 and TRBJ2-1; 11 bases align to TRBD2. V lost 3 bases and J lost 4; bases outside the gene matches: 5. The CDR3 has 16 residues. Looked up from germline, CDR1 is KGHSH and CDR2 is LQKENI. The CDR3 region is CASSPVTSGRYNEQFF. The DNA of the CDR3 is TGTGCCAGCTCACCTGTAACTAGCGGGAGATACAATGAGCAGTTCTTC.

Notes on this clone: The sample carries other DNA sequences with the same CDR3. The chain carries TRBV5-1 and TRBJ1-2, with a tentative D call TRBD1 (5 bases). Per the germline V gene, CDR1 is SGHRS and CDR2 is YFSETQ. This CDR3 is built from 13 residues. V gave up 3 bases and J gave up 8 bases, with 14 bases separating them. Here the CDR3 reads CASSSQVDVGYTF. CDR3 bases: TGCGCCAGCAGCTCACAGGTTGATGTGGGCTACACCTTC.

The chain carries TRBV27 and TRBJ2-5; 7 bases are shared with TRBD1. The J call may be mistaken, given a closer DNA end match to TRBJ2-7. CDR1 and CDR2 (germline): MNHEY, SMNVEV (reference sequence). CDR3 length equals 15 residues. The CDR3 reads CASSLSLTGSYEQYF. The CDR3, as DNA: TGTGCCAGCAGTTTATCCCTGACAGGGAGCTACGAGCAGTACTTC.

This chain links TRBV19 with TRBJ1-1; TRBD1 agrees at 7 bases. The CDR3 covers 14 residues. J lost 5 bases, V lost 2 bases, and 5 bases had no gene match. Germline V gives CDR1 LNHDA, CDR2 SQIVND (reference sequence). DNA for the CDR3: TGTGCCAGTAGTATAACAGGGGTAAAGACTGAAGCTTTCTTT. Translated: CASSITGVKTEAFF.

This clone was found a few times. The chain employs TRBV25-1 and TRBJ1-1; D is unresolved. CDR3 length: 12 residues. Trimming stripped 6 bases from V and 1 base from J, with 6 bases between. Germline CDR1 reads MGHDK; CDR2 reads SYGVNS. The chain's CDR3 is CASRTKNTEAFF. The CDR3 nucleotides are TGTGCCAGCAGAACTAAGAACACTGAAGCTTTCTTT.

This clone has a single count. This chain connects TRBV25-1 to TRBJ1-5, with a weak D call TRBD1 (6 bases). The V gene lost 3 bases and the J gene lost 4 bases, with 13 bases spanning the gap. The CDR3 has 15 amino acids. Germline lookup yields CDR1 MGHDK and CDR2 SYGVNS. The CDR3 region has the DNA TGTGCCAGCAGTGACGCCGCGACAGGTAATCAGCCCCAGCATTTT. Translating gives CASSDAATGNQPQHF.

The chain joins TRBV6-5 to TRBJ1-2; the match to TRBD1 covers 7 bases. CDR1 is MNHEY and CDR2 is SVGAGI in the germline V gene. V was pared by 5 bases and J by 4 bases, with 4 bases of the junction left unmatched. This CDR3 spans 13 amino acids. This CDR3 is CASSRDRAYGYTF. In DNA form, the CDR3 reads TGTGCCAGCAGTCGAGACAGGGCCTATGGCTACACCTTC.

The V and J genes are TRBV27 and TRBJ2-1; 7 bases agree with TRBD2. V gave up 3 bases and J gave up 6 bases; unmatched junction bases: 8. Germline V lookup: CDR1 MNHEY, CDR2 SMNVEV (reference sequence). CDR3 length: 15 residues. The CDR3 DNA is TGTGCCAGCAGTTTCTGGGGGGAGGGCCGCAATGAGCAGTTCTTC. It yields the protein CASSFWGEGRNEQFF.

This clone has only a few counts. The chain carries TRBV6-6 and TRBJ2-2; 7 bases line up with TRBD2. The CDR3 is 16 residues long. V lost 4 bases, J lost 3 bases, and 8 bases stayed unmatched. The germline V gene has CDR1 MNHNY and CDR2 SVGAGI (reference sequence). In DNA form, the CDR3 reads TGTGCCAGCAGTTTCCAAAGCGGGATGGACACCGGGGAGCTGTTTTTT. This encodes CASSFQSGMDTGELFF.

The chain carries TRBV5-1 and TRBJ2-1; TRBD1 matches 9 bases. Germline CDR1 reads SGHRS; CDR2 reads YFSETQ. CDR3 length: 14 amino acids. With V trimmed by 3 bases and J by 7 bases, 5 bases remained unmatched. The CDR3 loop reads CASSSGQGKNEQFF. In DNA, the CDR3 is TGCGCCAGCAGCTCGGGACAGGGAAAGAATGAGCAGTTCTTC.

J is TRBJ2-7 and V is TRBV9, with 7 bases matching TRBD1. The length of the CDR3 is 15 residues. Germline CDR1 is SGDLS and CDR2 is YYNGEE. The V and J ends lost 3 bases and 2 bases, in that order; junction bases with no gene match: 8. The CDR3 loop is CASSEGTGVPYEQYF. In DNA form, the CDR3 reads TGTGCCAGCAGCGAGGGAACAGGGGTCCCCTACGAGCAGTACTTC.

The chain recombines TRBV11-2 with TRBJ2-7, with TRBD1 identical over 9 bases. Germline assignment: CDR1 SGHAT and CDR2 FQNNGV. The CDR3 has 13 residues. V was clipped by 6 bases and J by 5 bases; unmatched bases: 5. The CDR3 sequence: CASRRRTGDEQYF. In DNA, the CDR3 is TGTGCCAGCAGGCGGCGGACAGGGGACGAGCAGTACTTC.

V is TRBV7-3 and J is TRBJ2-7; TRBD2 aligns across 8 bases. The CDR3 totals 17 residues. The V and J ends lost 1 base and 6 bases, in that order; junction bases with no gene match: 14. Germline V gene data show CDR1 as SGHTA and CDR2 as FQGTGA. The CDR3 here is CASSLKPPGGALSEQYF. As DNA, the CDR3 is TGTGCCAGCAGCTTAAAGCCTCCCGGGGGGGCTCTATCCGAGCAGTACTTC. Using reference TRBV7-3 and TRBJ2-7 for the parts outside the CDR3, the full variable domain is GAGVSQTPSNKVTEKGKYVELRCDPISGHTALYWYRQSLGQGPEFLIYFQGTGAADDSGLPNDRFFAVRPEGSVSTLKIQRTERGDSAVYLCASSLKPPGGALSEQYFGPGTRLTVT.

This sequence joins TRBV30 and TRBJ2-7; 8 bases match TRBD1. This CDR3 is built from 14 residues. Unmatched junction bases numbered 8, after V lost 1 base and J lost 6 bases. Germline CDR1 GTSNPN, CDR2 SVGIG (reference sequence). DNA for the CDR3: TGTGCCTGGAGTGGCCGGGACAGGAGGATCGAGCAGTACTTC. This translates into CAWSGRDRRIEQYF.

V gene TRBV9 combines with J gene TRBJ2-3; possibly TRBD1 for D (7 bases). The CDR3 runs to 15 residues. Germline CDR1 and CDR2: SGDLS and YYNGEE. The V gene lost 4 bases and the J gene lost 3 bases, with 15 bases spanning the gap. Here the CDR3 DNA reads TGTGCCAGCAGCCCGACAGGGAGGTCGACAGATACGCAGTATTTT. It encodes CASSPTGRSTDTQYF.

CDR3 sequence (DNA): TGTGCCAGCAGCTGGCCGGGACAGGCCTACGAGCAGTACTTC. Protein: CASSWPGQAYEQYF. This chain uses TRBV5-4 with TRBJ2-7; 8 bases are shared with TRBD1. The CDR3 runs to 14 residues. The V and J ends lost 3 bases and 2 bases, in that order; junction bases with no gene match: 4. The germline V gene encodes CDR1 SGHNT and CDR2 YYREEE (reference sequence).

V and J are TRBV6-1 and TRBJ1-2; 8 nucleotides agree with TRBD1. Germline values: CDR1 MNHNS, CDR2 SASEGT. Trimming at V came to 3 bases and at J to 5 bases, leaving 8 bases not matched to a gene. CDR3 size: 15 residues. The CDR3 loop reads CASSDPYRGSYGYTF. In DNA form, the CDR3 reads TGTGCCAGCAGTGATCCCTACAGGGGGTCTTATGGCTACACCTTC.